This T cell receptor beta chain is from a study of shared clonotypes between healthy human individuals. Naive CD8 cells were CD45RO-negative, positively selected for CCR7, excluding terminally differentiated effector memory CD45RA+ cells. Germline CDR1 reads MNHEY; CDR2 reads SMNVEV (reference sequence). Trimming took 7 bases from V and 2 from J; bases not matched to a gene: 9. The CDR3 has 15 residues. Only in-frame clones appear in the TCRdb table, and some are missing; sequencing was by immunoSEQ multiplex PCR. The sample includes 1.5 million to 2.5 million clones, around 96% seen only once; the top ten take less than 1.5%.

The specimen sequenced was naive CD8+ T cells sorted from blood. V usage is TRBV27 and J usage is TRBJ2-3, with 7 bases aligning to TRBD2. The source of this sequence is a man aged 18-30 years in good health. CDR3 protein: CASKSSGHPTDTQYF. DNA for the CDR3: TGTGCCAGCAAAAGTAGCGGGCATCCCACAGATACGCAGTATTTT.